The rows below give T cell receptor beta chains drawn from one sample of a study of blood T cells in healthy people across ages. TCRdb re-analysed the 5' RACE reads in MiXCR, keeping a single row per CDR3 protein. The table records 550,000 to 600,000 distinct CDR3 sequences, about 45% of them present only once. Specimen: blood. These receptors were obtained from a man older than 75 in good health. CDR3s include the opening cysteine and the closing phenylalanine or tryptophan. The D gene is left open where the match is weak. Clone size is not always given. Where it is, it says once, few, many or a class for expanded clones.

abundance	v_gene	j_gene	d_gene	len	CDR3nt	CDR3aa
few	TRBV29-1	TRBJ2-5	.	13	TGCAGCGTCGGACGACAGGGAGGGGAGACCCAGTACTTC	CSVGRQGGETQYF
.	TRBV6-1	TRBJ2-7	TRBD2	14	TGTGCCACCCGGACTAGCGGGGGCTCCTACGAGCAGTACTTC	CATRTSGGSYEQYF
few	TRBV7-9	TRBJ1-2	.	14	TGTGCCAGCAGCTTCCAAGGGGCTTCAGATGGCTACACCTTC	CASSFQGASDGYTF
few	TRBV27	TRBJ2-1	.	12	TGTGCCAGCAGTGGAGTTGCTGATGAGCAGTTCTTC	CASSGVADEQFF
few	TRBV7-2	TRBJ2-5	.	13	TGTGCCAGCAGTCCGGGACTGGTTGAGACCCAGTACTTC	CASSPGLVETQYF
.	TRBV29-1	TRBJ2-1	TRBD2	17	TGCAGCGTTTCAGGGGGAATAGCGGGAGTCTCCTACAATGAGCAGTTCTTC	CSVSGGIAGVSYNEQFF
few	TRBV29-1	TRBJ1-5	.	13	TGCAGCGTTGTTGGAGGGCAGGGTCAGCCCCAGCATTTT	CSVVGGQGQPQHF
once	TRBV27	TRBJ2-7	TRBD2	15	TGTGCCAGCAGTACTGTAGCGGGGGGGATATACGAGCAGTACTTC	CASSTVAGGIYEQYF
many	TRBV29-1	TRBJ2-1	.	12	TGCAGCGTTGAAGATCTGGCGCAGGAGCAGTTCTTC	CSVEDLAQEQFF
few	TRBV29-1	TRBJ2-5	TRBD2	14	TGCAGCGTTATAGCGGGAGGCTTAGGAGAGACCCAGTACTTC	CSVIAGGLGETQYF
.	TRBV27	TRBJ2-1	TRBD2	15	TGTGCCAGCCACCCCGGGACTAGCGGGGTGCTTGAGCAGTTCTTC	CASHPGTSGVLEQFF
few	TRBV28	TRBJ2-5	.	16	TGTGCCGGCAGTCCGCCGAGGGTGACATCTCAAGAGACCCAGTACTTC	CAGSPPRVTSQETQYF
few	TRBV5-1	TRBJ2-1	TRBD2	14	TGCGCCAGCAGTCATGGCAGCGGGGGCGGCGAGCAGTTCTTC	CASSHGSGGGEQFF
many	TRBV6-6	TRBJ1-1	.	12	TGTGCCAGCAGTTATAGCCAGGTTGAAGCTTTCTTT	CASSYSQVEAFF
few	TRBV12-3/TRBV12-4	TRBJ2-5	.	14	TGTGCCAGCAGTTTTCCGGGACACCAAGAGACCCAGTACTTC	CASSFPGHQETQYF
once	TRBV4-3	TRBJ1-1	.	16	TGCGCCAGCAGCCAAGATTCAGGGGTAATGGGAACTGAAGCTTTCTTT	CASSQDSGVMGTEAFF
many	TRBV6-5	TRBJ1-5	TRBD1	14	TGTGCCAGCAGTTACCGGACAGGGCGGCAGCCCCAGCATTTT	CASSYRTGRQPQHF
.	TRBV11-3	TRBJ2-1	TRBD2	16	TGTGCCAGCAGCGCCGGACTAGCGGGAGGCAGGAGCGAGCAGTTCTTC	CASSAGLAGGRSEQFF
.	TRBV12-3/TRBV12-4	TRBJ2-3	.	16	TGTGCCAGCAGTCCTATCAGCAGTGGGAGCGCAGATACGCAGTATTTT	CASSPISSGSADTQYF
.	TRBV7-2	TRBJ2-3	TRBD2	16	TGTGCCAGCAGCCCAGGGCGGGAGAGATCTGGAGATACGCAGTATTTT	CASSPGRERSGDTQYF
.	TRBV12-3/TRBV12-4	TRBJ2-1	.	15	TGTGCCAGCAGTTTGACCCTCAGGGTATACAATGAGCAGTTCTTC	CASSLTLRVYNEQFF
.	TRBV7-8	TRBJ2-7	TRBD2	17	TGTGCCAGCAGCTTAGCGTTATCGCTAGCGGGAGACTACGAGCAGTACTTC	CASSLALSLAGDYEQYF
.	TRBV6-5	TRBJ1-6	.	14	TGTGCCAGCAGTGACGGGGGGGCTAGGTCGCCCCTCCACTTT	CASSDGGARSPLHF
.	TRBV20-1	TRBJ2-7	.	11	TGCAGTGCTAGACGGACGGACGAGCAGTACTTC	CSARRTDEQYF
.	TRBV4-2	TRBJ2-1	TRBD2	15	TGTGCCAGCAGCCCCCAGCGGGAACAGGTAGGGGAGCAGTTCTTC	CASSPQREQVGEQFF
few	TRBV4-3	TRBJ1-5	.	16	TGCGCCAGCAGCCCTAGGTTAGGCCCGAGCAATCAGCCCCAGCATTTT	CASSPRLGPSNQPQHF
once	TRBV25-1	TRBJ1-5	TRBD1	13	TGTGCCAGCAGTGCACAGGGGGATCAGCCCCAGCATTTT	CASSAQGDQPQHF
.	TRBV4-2	TRBJ2-3	TRBD2	16	TGTGCCAGCAGCCAAGGGGATAGCGGGAGGACCGATACGCAGTATTTT	CASSQGDSGRTDTQYF
.	TRBV7-2	TRBJ2-3	.	15	TGTGCCAGCAGCTTAGTGTACGGGAGCGCATATACGCAGTATTTT	CASSLVYGSAYTQYF
few	TRBV28	TRBJ2-5	.	14	TGTGCCAGCAGTTGGGTGGGCACGGCGGAGACCCAGTACTTC	CASSWVGTAETQYF
.	TRBV12-3/TRBV12-4	TRBJ2-1	.	11	TGTGCCAGCCGACTACGGAATGAGCAGTTCTTC	CASRLRNEQFF
.	TRBV3-1	TRBJ2-1	.	15	TGTGCCAGCAGCCAAGATGCTGTTACAGGGAATGAGCAGTTCTTC	CASSQDAVTGNEQFF
.	TRBV20-1	TRBJ2-7	.	16	TGCAGTGCTACCGACCTGGCGGGGTCCAGCTCCTACGAGCAGTACTTC	CSATDLAGSSSYEQYF
.	TRBV4-3	TRBJ2-5	.	14	TGCGCCAGCAGCCAAGGACGACAGGTCGGGACCCAGTACTTC	CASSQGRQVGTQYF
many	TRBV4-1	TRBJ2-4	.	18	TGCGCCAGCAGCCAAGATGAGCGGATGGGGGGAGACAAAAACATTCAGTACTTC	CASSQDERMGGDKNIQYF
.	TRBV19	TRBJ2-5	.	13	TGTGCCAGTAGTGGAGCGGTGCAAGAGACCCAGTACTTC	CASSGAVQETQYF
.	TRBV9	TRBJ1-2	TRBD1	14	TGTGCCAGCAGCGTAGAGGGGGCAGCCTATGGCTACACCTTC	CASSVEGAAYGYTF
.	TRBV12-3/TRBV12-4	TRBJ2-7	.	14	TGTGCCAGCAGCTTAGAGGACGGATCCTACGAGCAGTACTTC	CASSLEDGSYEQYF
few	TRBV7-9	TRBJ2-7	.	13	TGTGCCAGCAGCCTGATGAACAGATACGAGCAGTACTTC	CASSLMNRYEQYF
many	TRBV6-6	TRBJ1-5	.	17	TGTGCCAGCAGCCCCGGAAACAGGGTTAATAGCAATCAGCCCCAGCATTTT	CASSPGNRVNSNQPQHF
.	TRBV7-2	TRBJ2-1	.	13	TGTGCCAGCAGCGCCGGGCCTCTCAATGAGCAGTTCTTC	CASSAGPLNEQFF
few	TRBV5-1	TRBJ2-2	.	12	TGCGCCAGCAGCTGGGGCACCGGGGAGCTGTTTTTT	CASSWGTGELFF
.	TRBV5-1	TRBJ2-1	TRBD2	13	TGCGCCAGCAGCTTAGCGGGGGTGAATGAGCAGTTCTTC	CASSLAGVNEQFF
.	TRBV5-1	TRBJ2-5	.	16	TGCGCCAGCAGCTTGGTTACTAACGGGAGTATGGAGACCCAGTACTTC	CASSLVTNGSMETQYF
.	TRBV7-9	TRBJ2-7	.	12	TGTGCCAGCAGCCACGACCGGAACGAGCAGTACTTC	CASSHDRNEQYF
few	TRBV5-1	TRBJ2-1	.	13	TGCGCCAGCAGCTTGGACACGCACAGTGAGCAGTTCTTC	CASSLDTHSEQFF